This T cell receptor (beta chain) was sequenced in a study of blood T cell repertoires in COVID-19. About the research overall: COVID-19 samples from acute and convalescent phases originated in the United States, Italy and Spain. Sample material is recorded as cDNA or gDNA derived from T cells, B-cell-depleted T cells, or PBMCs.

The CDR3 runs 13 residues. CDR1 is MNHEY and CDR2 is SVGAGI in the germline V gene. Germline trimming cut 8 bases from V and 0 bases from J; bases unmatched to any gene: 2. Per the original methods: By means of reference gene primer amplification, nucleated cell counts were estimated. Some clones are missing from TCRdb's copy, which holds only in-frame ones; the method was immunoSEQ multiplex PCR. V, J and clone size reflect that table, while D and trimming were determined from the DNA. The repertoire holds fewer than 200,000 clones, with 82% as singletons. The rearrangement joins TRBV6-5 to TRBJ2-7; 9 bases fit TRBD1. The source material was peripheral blood. This TCR was sampled from an elderly woman with acute or convalescent COVID-19. CDR3 region: CASGQGLSYEQYF. The CDR3 DNA is TGTGCCAGCGGACAGGGGCTCTCCTACGAGCAGTACTTC.